A single sample is the source of the 17 T cell receptor beta chains below, sequenced in a study of Tregs in tolerant kidney transplant recipients. Libraries were prepared by immunoSEQ multiplex PCR; TCRdb keeps only in-frame clonotypes and omits some of them. The sample records 95,000 to 120,000 clones, 90% being singletons. Specimen: CD4+ T cells from blood, collected before the transplant. These receptors were obtained from a human donor who received a combined kidney and bone marrow transplant.

The chain has TRBV7-2 and TRBJ1-1, with 9 positions matching TRBD1. Germline V gives CDR1 SGHTA, CDR2 FQGNSA. The junction had 6 bases not matched to a gene; V was cut back by 7 bases and J by 6 bases. The CDR3 is 13 amino acids. This CDR3 is CASTGTGWPEAFF. CDR3 coding DNA: TGTGCCAGCACCGGGACAGGGTGGCCTGAAGCTTTCTTT.

This rearrangement joins TRBV19 to TRBJ2-3; TRBD1 agrees at 12 bases. The V gene end was trimmed by 8 bases and the J gene end by 4 bases; junction bases not matched to a gene: 13. CDR1 is LNHDA and CDR2 is SQIVND in the germline V gene (reference sequence). The CDR3 is made up of 17 amino acids. CDR3 residues: CASGGTGGFIDADTQYF. The CDR3 coding sequence is TGTGCCAGTGGAGGGACAGGGGGCTTTATTGACGCAGATACGCAGTATTTT.

The CDR3 DNA is TGTGCCAGCAGCTTAGAGCGGGTTCTCAATGAGCAGTTCTTC. Residues: CASSLERVLNEQFF. The rearrangement joins TRBV7-2 to TRBJ2-1; D is possibly TRBD2 (6 bases). The CDR3 is made up of 14 amino acids. The V gene's germline CDR1 is SGHTA and CDR2 FQGNSA. V was shortened by 1 base and J by 6 bases, with 10 bases between the two germline ends.

The chain is built from TRBV7-6 and TRBJ2-7; D might be TRBD1 (6 bases). Trimming removed 1 base at V and 7 bases at J, with 17 bases between. The CDR3 sequence is 15 residues long. Germline CDR1 and CDR2: SGHVS and FNYEAQ. The CDR3 coding sequence is TGTGCCAGCAGCTTAGATACAGGGTCGGGTGGGGAGCAGTACTTC. Translated: CASSLDTGSGGEQYF.

The DNA for the CDR3 is TGTGCCAGCAGTTTTGGGGCCGAAAGCTATGGCTACACCTTC. Translation: CASSFGAESYGYTF. This chain links TRBV28 with TRBJ1-2; D may be TRBD1 (5 bases). V lost 3 bases, J lost 4 bases, and 12 bases lay in between. CDR1 and CDR2 (germline): MDHEN, SYDVKM. The CDR3 has 14 residues.

The genes are TRBV7-9 and TRBJ1-2; possible D gene TRBD1, 6 bases. Trimming cost V 2 bases and J 3 bases, with 13 bases left between them. Germline V CDR1 and CDR2: SEHNR, FQNEAQ (reference sequence). The CDR3 length is 15 residues. The CDR3 loop is CASSLRGGGDYGYTF. The CDR3 DNA reads TGTGCCAGCAGCTTAAGGGGGGGTGGTGACTATGGCTACACCTTC.

This chain joins TRBV18 and TRBJ2-7; 7 nucleotides match TRBD1. Germline V gives CDR1 KGHSH, CDR2 LQKENI. This CDR3 region has 14 residues. The trim removed 3 bases at V and 4 bases at J, leaving 6 bases unmatched. The CDR3 loop reads CASSPRQGQYEQYF. The CDR3 DNA reads TGTGCCAGCTCACCCCGACAGGGCCAGTACGAGCAGTACTTC.

The rearrangement joins TRBV6-5 to TRBJ1-3; no definite D call. Germline assignment: CDR1 MNHEY and CDR2 SVGAGI. V lost 5 bases, J lost 2 bases, and 13 bases lay in between. The CDR3 spans 15 residues. Here the CDR3 DNA reads TGTGCCAGCAGTCCGGGTTGGGAGCCTGGAAACACCATATATTTT. Protein: CASSPGWEPGNTIYF.

This clone was detected only a few times. This sequence joins TRBV4-1 and TRBJ1-2; D not resolved. V shed 4 bases and J shed 10 bases, with 19 bases lying between them. CDR3 length: 14 amino acids. Germline V lookup: CDR1 MGHRA, CDR2 YSYEKL. The CDR3 sequence: CASSPTEGRNDYTF. CDR3 sequence (DNA): TGCGCCAGCAGCCCAACGGAGGGTAGGAATGACTACACCTTC.

This clone was seen a handful of times. The rearrangement links TRBV4-3 to TRBJ2-2; TRBD2 matches at 7 bases. CDR1 is LGHNA, CDR2 YSLEER, per germline. The CDR3 has 15 amino acids. With 4 bases clipped from V and 5 bases from J, the junction kept 7 bases outside the gene matches. The CDR3 coding sequence is TGCGCCAGCAGCCTCCAAAGGGGAGGGACCGGGGAGCTGTTTTTT. The encoded protein is CASSLQRGGTGELFF.

The rearrangement uses TRBV5-6 and TRBJ1-6; the D gene is possibly TRBD1 (6 bases). This CDR3 spans 14 amino acids. Germline-derived CDR1 and CDR2 are SGHDT and YYEEEE. Trimming removed 5 bases from V and 6 bases from J, with 12 bases in between. As DNA, the CDR3 is TGTGCCAGCAGGGCGGGGGCACCTAATTCACCCCTCCACTTT. Protein: CASRAGAPNSPLHF.

This clone was observed a single time. V is TRBV7-6 and J is TRBJ2-6; D ambiguous. The V gene's germline CDR1 is SGHVS and CDR2 FNYEAQ. V dropped 1 base and J dropped 2 bases, with 3 bases sitting between them. The CDR3 spans 14 residues. The CDR3 is CASSLVAGANVLTF. The CDR3 region has the DNA TGTGCCAGCAGCTTAGTCGCTGGGGCCAACGTCCTGACTTTC. Full variable domain (outside the CDR3, taken from reference TRBV7-6 and TRBJ2-6): GAGVSQSPRYKVTKRGQDVALRCDPISGHVSLYWYRQALGQGPEFLTYFNYEAQQDKSGLPNDRFSAERPEGSISTLTIQRTEQRDSAMYRCASSLVAGANVLTFGAGSRLTVL.

The chain links TRBV21-1 to TRBJ2-2; no check of the table's D call, TRBD2, against the DNA was made. TRBV21-1 represents a pseudogene. This CDR3 has 13 residues. The CDR3 loop is CASTFRETGELFF. The CDR3 DNA follows: TGTGCCAGCACATTCCGAGAAACCGGGGAGCTGTTTTTT.

The chain employs TRBV5-4 and TRBJ2-7; possibly TRBD2 for D (6 bases). Per germline, CDR1 SGHNT and CDR2 YYREEE (reference sequence). Trimming cost V 4 bases and J 5 bases, with 22 bases left between them. This CDR3 comprises 16 residues. The CDR3 region is CASSNPGLKGFDEQYF. DNA for the CDR3: TGTGCCAGCAGCAACCCGGGACTCAAGGGGTTCGACGAGCAGTACTTC.

The rearrangement joins TRBV29-1 to TRBJ2-7; D is possibly TRBD1 (6 bases). V was trimmed by 4 bases and J by 2 bases, leaving 12 bases between them. Germline V CDR1 and CDR2: SQVTM, ANQGSEA. The CDR3 has 13 amino acids. CDR3 coding DNA: TGCAGCGTTGTTCAGGGGAAGGCCTACGAGCAGTACTTC. As protein: CSVVQGKAYEQYF.

The CDR3, as DNA: TGTGCCAGCAGTTTAGGGCCCCGTACGCAGTATTTT. It yields the protein CASSLGPRTQYF. The chain has TRBV28 and TRBJ2-3; D uncertain. CDR1 MDHEN and CDR2 SYDVKM come from the germline V gene. The CDR3 consists of 12 residues. V was shortened by 2 bases and J by 8 bases, with 8 bases between the two germline ends.

The sample holds one count of this clone. The CDR3 spells CASSFRSDPTGKTIYF. The CDR3 bases are TGTGCCAGCAGCTTCCGCTCGGACCCGACAGGGAAGACCATATATTTT. V is TRBV5-6 and J is TRBJ1-3, with 7 nucleotides matching TRBD1. Trimming took 2 bases from V and 10 from J; bases not matched to a gene: 15. This CDR3 is 16 amino acids long. The germline gives CDR1 SGHDT, CDR2 YYEEEE. The full variable domain, in which reference TRBV5-6 and TRBJ1-3 provide the parts outside the CDR3, is DAGVTQSPTHLIKTRGQQVTLRCSPKSGHDTVSWYQQALGQGPQFIFQYYEEEERQRGNFPDRFSGHQFPNYSSELNVNALLLGDSALYLCASSFRSDPTGKTIYFGEGSWLTVV.